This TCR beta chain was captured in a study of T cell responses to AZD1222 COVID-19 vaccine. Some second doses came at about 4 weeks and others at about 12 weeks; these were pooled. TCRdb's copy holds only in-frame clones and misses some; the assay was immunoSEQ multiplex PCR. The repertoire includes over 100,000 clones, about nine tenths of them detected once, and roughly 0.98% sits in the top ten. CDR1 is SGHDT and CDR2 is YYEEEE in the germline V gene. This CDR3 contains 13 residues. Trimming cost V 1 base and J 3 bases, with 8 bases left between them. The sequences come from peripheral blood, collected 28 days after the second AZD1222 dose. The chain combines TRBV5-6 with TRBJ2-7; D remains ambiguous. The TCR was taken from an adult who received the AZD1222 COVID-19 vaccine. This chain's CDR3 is CASSLYSSYEQYF. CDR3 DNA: TGTGCCAGCAGCTTGTACAGCAGCTACGAGCAGTACTTC.